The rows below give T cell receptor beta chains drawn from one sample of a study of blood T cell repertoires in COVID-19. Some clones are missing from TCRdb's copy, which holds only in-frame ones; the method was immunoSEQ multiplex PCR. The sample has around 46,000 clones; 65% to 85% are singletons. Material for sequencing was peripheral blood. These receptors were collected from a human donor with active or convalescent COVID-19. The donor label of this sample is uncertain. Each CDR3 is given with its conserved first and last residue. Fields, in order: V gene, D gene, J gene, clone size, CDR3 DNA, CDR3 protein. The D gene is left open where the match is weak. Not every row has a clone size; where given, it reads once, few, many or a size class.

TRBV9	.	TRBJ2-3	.	TGTGCCAGCAGCCAATACAAAGAGGGCACAGATACGCAGTATTTT	CASSQYKEGTDTQYF
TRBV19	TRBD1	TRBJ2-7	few	TGTGCCAGTTCCACCCCGGGGACAGGTTCTTACGAGCAGTACTTC	CASSTPGTGSYEQYF
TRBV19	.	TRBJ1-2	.	TGTGCCAGTGCCGGGCCCCCAGGGGGCTACACCTTC	CASAGPPGGYTF
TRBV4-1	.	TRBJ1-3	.	TGCGCCAGCAGCCCGCACGGCCGGGGACTCGGAAACACCATATATTTT	CASSPHGRGLGNTIYF
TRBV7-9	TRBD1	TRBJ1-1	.	TGTGCCAGCAGCTTACAGGGGGGGAACACTGAAGCTTTCTTT	CASSLQGGNTEAFF
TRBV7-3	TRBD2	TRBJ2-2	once	TGTGCCAGCAGCCCTAGCGGACAGAACACCGGGGAGCTGTTTTTT	CASSPSGQNTGELFF
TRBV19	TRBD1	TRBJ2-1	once	TGTGCCAGTAGAAGGGTAAGCGGACAGGCTTACAATGAGCAGTTCTTC	CASRRVSGQAYNEQFF
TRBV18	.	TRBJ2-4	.	TGTGCCAGCTCACCACGACAGGTTTTCCCAAACATTCAGTACTTC	CASSPRQVFPNIQYF
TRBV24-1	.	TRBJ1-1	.	TGTGCCACCAGTGATTCTTCTGGGGGCCTTGAAGCTTTCTTT	CATSDSSGGLEAFF
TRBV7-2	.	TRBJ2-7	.	TGTGCCAGCAGCCCCGTGTACGCGGTACTCTCCTACGAGCAGTACTTC	CASSPVYAVLSYEQYF
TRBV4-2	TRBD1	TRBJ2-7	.	TGTGCCAGCAGCCAGGACGGGACAGGGGACTACGAGCAGTACTTC	CASSQDGTGDYEQYF
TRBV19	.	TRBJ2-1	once	TGTGCCAGTAGTCTTATAACTAGCTATGAGCAGTTCTTC	CASSLITSYEQFF
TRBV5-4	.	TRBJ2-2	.	TGTGCCAGCAGCCCCGGGACACAGTCGAACACCGGGGAGCTGTTTTTT	CASSPGTQSNTGELFF
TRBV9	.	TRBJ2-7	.	TGTGCCAGCCAGAGGGCCAACAGCTACGAGCAGTACTTC	CASQRANSYEQYF
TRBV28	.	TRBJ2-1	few	TGTGCCAGCAGCTCACTGGGCGGGCTTTCCTACAATGAGCAGTTCTTC	CASSSLGGLSYNEQFF